A single T cell receptor beta chain is shown here with its context. What it recognizes is unknown. The sample belongs to a study of CXCR3-negative and CXCR3-positive naive CD8 T cells. Libraries of TRB cDNA were made by 5' RACE and carried UMIs. TCRdb re-called the 5' RACE reads and shows each CDR3 protein once, DNA omitted. Listed are tens of thousands of distinct CDR3 sequences; 0.53% falls within the top ten. Whole-study results and caveats: For memory CD8+ cells diversity was much lower, but both naive subsets had comparably high diversity. A higher hydrophobicity marked the TRB CDR3s of CXCR3-positive naive cells versus CXCR3-negative naive cells. Naive CXCR3-positive and CXCR3-negative cells shared similar TRBV-TRBJ usage, unlike memory cells.

The CDR3 loop spans 13 amino acids. Germline V gene data show CDR1 as SGHTA and CDR2 as FQGTGA. Triplicate sorting captured a few hundred thousand cells each from every CD8+ T cell subset. The chain couples TRBV7-3 to TRBJ1-1. The TCR was taken from a human donor in good health. Some clones in this sample may be carry-over from other donors' samples. Sequencing input: naive CXCR3+ CD8+ T cells from blood. Subset here: CD45RO-CCR7+CD27+CD95- naive CD8+ T cells expressing CXCR3 (TNR3+). The chain's CDR3 is CASSLTANTEAFF.